This is a list of T cell receptor beta chains from one sample in a study of cytomegalovirus exposure and HLA in healthy donors. Profiling relied on immunoSEQ multiplex PCR, and the TCRdb table lists in-frame clones only, not all of them. The table lists roughly 200,000 clones, approximately 86% of them singletons. The sequencing input was PBMCs. All receptors derive from a woman in her 30s in good health and CMV-seronegative. Each CDR3 is given with its conserved first and last residue. A D gene is named only where the DNA matches it firmly. Expanded clones get a size class; other rows say once, few or many, or leave the size out.

abundance,d_gene,v_gene,j_gene,CDR3aa,CDR3nt
-,-,TRBV28,TRBJ2-2,CASSWGGGSGELFF,TGTGCCAGCAGTTGGGGAGGGGGAAGCGGGGAGCTGTTTTTT
-,TRBD2,TRBV29-1,TRBJ2-1,CSVVSGRRFF,TGCAGCGTGGTTAGCGGGAGACGGTTCTTC
-,TRBD2,TRBV27,TRBJ2-6,CASSLGLAGANVLTF,TGTGCCAGCAGCCTCGGACTAGCTGGGGCCAACGTCCTGACTTTC
-,TRBD2,TRBV7-2,TRBJ2-1,CASSLVLSGGYNEQFF,TGTGCCAGCAGCTTAGTACTGTCGGGGGGGTACAATGAGCAGTTCTTC
-,-,TRBV5-4,TRBJ2-5,CASSRTGQETQYF,TGTGCCAGCAGCCGCACCGGTCAAGAGACCCAGTACTTC
-,-,TRBV29-1,TRBJ1-4,CSVEDQDSEKLFF,TGCAGCGTTGAAGATCAGGATTCTGAAAAACTGTTTTTT
-,-,TRBV5-1,TRBJ2-3,CASSFGKVEGATDTQYF,TGCGCCAGCAGCTTTGGGAAAGTGGAAGGGGCCACAGATACGCAGTATTTT
-,-,TRBV4-1,TRBJ1-2,CASSLDVGGPGMGYTF,TGCGCCAGCAGTCTAGATGTAGGGGGACCCGGCATGGGCTACACCTTC
once,TRBD1,TRBV9,TRBJ2-7,CASSVSGTATYEQYF,TGTGCCAGCAGCGTTTCCGGGACAGCTACCTACGAGCAGTACTTC
-,TRBD2,TRBV28,TRBJ2-1,CASSPLAGGPFEQFF,TGTGCCAGCAGTCCCCTAGCGGGAGGGCCGTTTGAGCAGTTCTTC
-,-,TRBV27,TRBJ2-7,CASSFQGSAYEQYF,TGTGCCAGCAGTTTTCAGGGCAGCGCCTACGAGCAGTACTTC
few,-,TRBV28,TRBJ2-1,CASSPGLNEQFF,TGTGCCAGCAGTCCAGGACTTAATGAGCAGTTCTTC
-,TRBD2,TRBV7-8,TRBJ2-1,CASSPTVAGGYNEQFF,TGTGCCAGCAGCCCAACGGTGGCGGGAGGGTACAATGAGCAGTTCTTC
-,TRBD1,TRBV28,TRBJ2-7,CASKLTGGAAYEQYF,TGTGCCAGCAAACTAACAGGGGGCGCAGCCTACGAGCAGTACTTC
-,-,TRBV27,TRBJ2-1,CASSALASREQFF,TGTGCCAGCAGTGCCCTAGCGTCTAGGGAGCAGTTCTTC
-,-,TRBV14,TRBJ2-2,CASSQVLDYPNTGELFF,TGTGCCAGCAGCCAAGTACTTGACTACCCGAACACCGGGGAGCTGTTTTTT
-,-,TRBV29-1,TRBJ1-1,CSVRGLRGRSEAFF,TGCAGCGTTCGGGGTCTTCGCGGTAGGTCTGAAGCTTTCTTT
-,TRBD2,TRBV7-7,TRBJ2-2,CATAPGLLSSNTGELFF,TGTGCTACCGCCCCGGGACTACTTAGTTCGAACACCGGGGAGCTGTTTTTT
-,-,TRBV6-1,TRBJ2-3,CASSETRYTSTDTQYF,TGTGCCAGCAGTGAGACTCGCTACACTAGCACAGATACGCAGTATTTT
-,-,TRBV29-1,TRBJ1-4,CSVGGGATNEKLFF,TGCAGCGTTGGAGGGGGAGCAACTAATGAAAAACTGTTTTTT
once,-,TRBV27,TRBJ2-7,CASSLGGTYYEQYF,TGTGCCAGCAGCCTTGGGGGGACCTACTACGAGCAGTACTTC
-,TRBD2,TRBV5-1,TRBJ2-3,CASSLQGTSGLTTDTQYF,TGCGCCAGCAGCTTGCAAGGGACTAGCGGGCTAACCACAGATACGCAGTATTTT
-,TRBD1,TRBV7-9,TRBJ1-1,CASSSFTGETEAFF,TGTGCCAGCAGCTCTTTTACAGGGGAAACTGAAGCTTTCTTT
-,-,TRBV5-4,TRBJ2-7,CASSVTGFYEQYF,TGTGCCAGCAGCGTCACAGGTTTCTACGAGCAGTACTTC
-,TRBD2,TRBV2,TRBJ2-2,CASGLAGGYNTGELFF,TGTGCCAGTGGACTAGCGGGGGGCTATAACACCGGGGAGCTGTTTTTT
-,-,TRBV28,TRBJ1-1,CASSLPQGLGTEAFF,TGTGCCAGCAGTTTACCCCAGGGACTGGGGACTGAAGCTTTCTTT
-,TRBD2,TRBV15,TRBJ2-1,CATSRATTAGGYNEQFF,TGTGCCACCAGCAGAGCAACTACGGCGGGAGGGTACAATGAGCAGTTCTTC
-,-,TRBV7-8,TRBJ2-1,CASSLVQAHAVDEQFF,TGTGCCAGCAGCTTAGTCCAGGCTCACGCCGTGGATGAGCAGTTCTTC
-,-,TRBV6-6,TRBJ1-5,CASRSQISNQPQHF,TGTGCCAGCAGGTCTCAGATTAGCAATCAGCCCCAGCATTTT
-,TRBD1,TRBV25-1,TRBJ2-7,CASSPGQGPEEQYF,TGTGCCAGCAGTCCCGGACAGGGTCCTGAGGAGCAGTACTTC
-,TRBD1,TRBV27,TRBJ1-2,CASSPGGQARGYTF,TGTGCCAGCAGTCCCGGGGGACAGGCCCGAGGCTACACCTTC
-,-,TRBV7-9,TRBJ1-4,CSSSASGHGEKLFF,TGTTCCAGCAGCGCATCAGGGCACGGGGAAAAACTGTTTTTT
-,-,TRBV11-3,TRBJ2-1,CASSLPPFHEQFF,TGTGCCAGCAGCTTACCCCCTTTCCATGAGCAGTTCTTC
few,TRBD2,TRBV5-1,TRBJ2-3,CASSSPGGSGEDTQYF,TGCGCCAGCAGCTCCCCCGGCGGGAGCGGTGAAGATACGCAGTATTTT
-,TRBD1,TRBV27,TRBJ2-2,CASSLMGQGAYTGELFF,TGTGCCAGCAGTTTAATGGGACAGGGGGCGTATACCGGGGAGCTGTTTTTT